This TCR beta chain was found in a study of shared clonotypes between healthy human individuals. Overall study context: The donor group consisted of two women and three men, aged 18 to 49. Regarding the study as a whole: A generally larger estimated richness was seen in naive subsets than in memory subsets. Clonotypes shared by all four sorted-subset donors had higher generation probabilities than non-shared clonotypes.

TCRdb's copy holds only in-frame clones and misses some; the assay was immunoSEQ multiplex PCR. The sample holds about 2 million clones, about 95% seen once. The naive CD8 population came from CD45RO-negative cells selected for CCR7, without terminally differentiated effector memory CD45RA+ cells. As to this clone: What it recognizes is unknown.

V was trimmed by 1 base and J by 0 bases, leaving 10 bases between them. Germline V gives CDR1 KGHSH, CDR2 LQKENI. The CDR3 has 15 residues. The chain employs TRBV18 and TRBJ2-7; D possibly corresponds to TRBD2 (5 bases). This clonotype was sampled from a man between 18 and 35 years old in good health. Sequencing was performed on naive CD8+ T cells sorted from blood. For the CDR3, the DNA is TGTGCCAGCTCACCACTCGGGGAGAGCTCCTACGAGCAGTACTTC. This encodes CASSPLGESSYEQYF.